This T cell receptor beta chain comes out of a study of blood T cell repertoires in COVID-19. V was clipped by 7 bases and J by 2 bases; unmatched bases: 9. The CDR3 is 14 amino acids. The germline gives CDR1 SQVTM, CDR2 ANQGSEA. A few counts support this clone. Original data processing: Reference gene primer amplification yielded estimated nucleated cell counts. Sequencing used immunoSEQ multiplex PCR; TCRdb keeps in-frame clones, though not all of them. That table gives V, J and clone size, and the DNA gave D and trimming. The sample yields 45,000 or so clones, around three quarters seen once. Sequencing used peripheral blood. This sequence originates from a man older than 75 with acute or convalescent COVID-19. The chain is built from TRBV29-1 and TRBJ2-3; TRBD1 matches 7 bases. CDR3 in DNA: TGCAGCGCCGGACAGGAAAGACTCACAGATACGCAGTATTTT. Translation gives CSAGQERLTDTQYF.